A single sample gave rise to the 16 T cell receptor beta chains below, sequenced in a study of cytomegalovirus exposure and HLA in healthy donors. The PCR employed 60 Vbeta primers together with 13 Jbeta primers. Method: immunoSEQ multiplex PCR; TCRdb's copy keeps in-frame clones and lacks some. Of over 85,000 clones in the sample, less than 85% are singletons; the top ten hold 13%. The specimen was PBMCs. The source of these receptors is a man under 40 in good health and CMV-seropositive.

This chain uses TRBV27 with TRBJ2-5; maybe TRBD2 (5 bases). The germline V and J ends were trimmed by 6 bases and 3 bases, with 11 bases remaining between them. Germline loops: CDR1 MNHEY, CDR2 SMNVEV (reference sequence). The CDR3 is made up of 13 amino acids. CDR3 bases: TGTGCCAGCAGGACGTACGGGGAAGAGACCCAGTACTTC. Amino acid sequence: CASRTYGEETQYF.

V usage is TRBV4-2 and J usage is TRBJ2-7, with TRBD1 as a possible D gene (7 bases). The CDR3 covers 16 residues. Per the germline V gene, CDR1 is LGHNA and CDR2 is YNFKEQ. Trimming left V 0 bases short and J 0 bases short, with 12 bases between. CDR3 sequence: CASSQEGGGPSYEQYF. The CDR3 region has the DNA TGTGCCAGCAGCCAAGAAGGAGGGGGCCCCTCCTACGAGCAGTACTTC.

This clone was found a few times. The CDR3 reads CASSEARGSYNEQFF. The DNA of the CDR3 is TGTGCCAGTTCCGAGGCCAGGGGCTCCTACAATGAGCAGTTCTTC. The chain uses TRBV19 and TRBJ2-1; TRBD1 is a possible D gene (6 bases). V lost 8 bases and J lost 0, with 14 bases in between. The CDR3 covers 15 residues. From germline, CDR1 is LNHDA and CDR2 SQIVND (reference sequence).

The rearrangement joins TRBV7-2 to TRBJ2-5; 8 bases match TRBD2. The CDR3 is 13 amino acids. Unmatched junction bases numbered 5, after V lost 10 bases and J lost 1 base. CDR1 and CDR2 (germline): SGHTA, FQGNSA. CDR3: CATGLAAQETQYF. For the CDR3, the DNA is TGTGCCACCGGACTAGCAGCCCAAGAGACCCAGTACTTC.

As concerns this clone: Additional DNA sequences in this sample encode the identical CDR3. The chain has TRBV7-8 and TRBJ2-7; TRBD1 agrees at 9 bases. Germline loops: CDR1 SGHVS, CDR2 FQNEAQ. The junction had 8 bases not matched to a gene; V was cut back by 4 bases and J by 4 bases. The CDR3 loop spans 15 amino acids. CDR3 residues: CASSSARDRAYEQYF. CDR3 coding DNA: TGTGCCAGCAGCTCGGCCCGGGACAGGGCATACGAGCAGTACTTC. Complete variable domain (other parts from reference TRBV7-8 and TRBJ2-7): GAGVSQSPRYKVAKRGQDVALRCDPISGHVSLFWYQQALGQGPEFLTYFQNEAQLDKSGLPSDRFFAERPEGSVSTLKIQRTQQEDSAVYLCASSSARDRAYEQYFGPGTRLTVT.

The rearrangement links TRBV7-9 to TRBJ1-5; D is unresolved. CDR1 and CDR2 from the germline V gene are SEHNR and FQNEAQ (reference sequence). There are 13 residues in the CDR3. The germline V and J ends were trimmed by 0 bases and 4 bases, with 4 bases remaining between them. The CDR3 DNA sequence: TGTGCCAGCAGCTTAGCGGCAAATCAGCCCCAGCATTTT. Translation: CASSLAANQPQHF.

CDR3 loop: CASTLRGGHYEQYF. CDR3 bases: TGTGCCAGCACCCTTAGGGGGGGCCACTACGAGCAGTACTTC. The chain is built from TRBV28 and TRBJ2-7; weak D call: TRBD2 (7 bases). CDR3 length: 14 amino acids. The germline V and J ends were trimmed by 7 bases and 3 bases, with 16 bases remaining between them. The germline V gene encodes CDR1 MDHEN and CDR2 SYDVKM. Full variable domain (remainder filled in from reference TRBV28 and TRBJ2-7): DVKVTQSSRYLVKRTGEKVFLECVQDMDHENMFWYRQDPGLGLRLIYFSYDVKMKEKGDIPEGYSVSREKKERFSLILESASTNQTSMYLCASTLRGGHYEQYFGPGTRLTVT.

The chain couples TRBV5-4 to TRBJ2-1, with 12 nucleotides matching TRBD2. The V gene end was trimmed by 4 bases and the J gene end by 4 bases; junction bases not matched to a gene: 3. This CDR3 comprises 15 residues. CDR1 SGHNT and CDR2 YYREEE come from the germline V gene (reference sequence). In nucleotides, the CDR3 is TGTGCCAGCAGCCTGACTAGCGGGAGTTACAATGAGCAGTTCTTC. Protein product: CASSLTSGSYNEQFF.

DNA for the CDR3: TGTGCCAGCAGTGAAGCTGACCCGACAGTTTCTAATTCACCCCTCCACTTT. Translated, it gives CASSEADPTVSNSPLHF. This chain connects TRBV2 to TRBJ1-6; possibly TRBD1 for D (5 bases). There are 17 residues in the CDR3. V dropped 0 bases and J dropped 6 bases, with 15 bases sitting between them. Germline CDR1 is SNHLY and CDR2 is FYNNEI.

The DNA of the CDR3 is TGTGCCAGCAGCGTAGTGGGCGTTGATACGCAGTATTTT. This gives the protein CASSVVGVDTQYF. The chain has TRBV9 and TRBJ2-3; no definite D call. The germline V gene has CDR1 SGDLS and CDR2 YYNGEE. This CDR3 has 13 amino acids. V shed 0 bases and J shed 6 bases, with 8 bases lying between them.

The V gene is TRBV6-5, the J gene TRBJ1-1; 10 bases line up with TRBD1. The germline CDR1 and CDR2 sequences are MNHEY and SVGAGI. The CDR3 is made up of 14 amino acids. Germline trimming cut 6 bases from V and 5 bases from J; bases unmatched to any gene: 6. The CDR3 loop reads CASRPGTGATEAFF. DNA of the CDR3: TGTGCCAGCAGGCCCGGGACAGGGGCGACTGAAGCTTTCTTT.

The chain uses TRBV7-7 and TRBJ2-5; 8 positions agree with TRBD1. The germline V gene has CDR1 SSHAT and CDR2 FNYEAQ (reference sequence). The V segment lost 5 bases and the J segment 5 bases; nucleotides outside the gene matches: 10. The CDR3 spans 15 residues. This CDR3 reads CASSRARGLLETQYF. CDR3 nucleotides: TGTGCCAGCAGCCGAGCCAGGGGGCTTCTGGAGACCCAGTACTTC.

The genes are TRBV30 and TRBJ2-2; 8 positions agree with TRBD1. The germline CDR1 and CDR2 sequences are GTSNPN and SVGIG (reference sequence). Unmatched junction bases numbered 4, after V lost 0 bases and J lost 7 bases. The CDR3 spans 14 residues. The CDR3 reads CAWSVHRGDGELFF. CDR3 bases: TGTGCCTGGAGTGTACACAGGGGGGACGGGGAGCTGTTTTTT.

As DNA, the CDR3 is TGTGCCAGCAGTGAAGGGGCTTCACCCCTCCACTTT. It yields the protein CASSEGASPLHF. The chain recombines TRBV2 with TRBJ1-6, with D uncertain. This CDR3 is built from 12 residues. Germline V CDR1 and CDR2: SNHLY, FYNNEI. Trimming removed 1 base from V and 9 bases from J, with 4 bases in between.

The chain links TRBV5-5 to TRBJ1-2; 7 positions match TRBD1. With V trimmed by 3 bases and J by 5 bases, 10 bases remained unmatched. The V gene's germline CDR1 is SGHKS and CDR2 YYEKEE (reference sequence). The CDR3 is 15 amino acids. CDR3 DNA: TGTGCCAGCAGCTCCGGGTGGGACAGCTTATATGGCTACACCTTC. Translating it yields CASSSGWDSLYGYTF.

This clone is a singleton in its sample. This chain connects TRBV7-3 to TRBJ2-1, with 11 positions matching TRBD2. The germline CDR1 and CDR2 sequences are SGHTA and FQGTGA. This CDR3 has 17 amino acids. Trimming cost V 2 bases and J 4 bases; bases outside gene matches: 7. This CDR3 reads CASSLGRGTSGYNEQFF. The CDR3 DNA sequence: TGTGCCAGCAGCTTAGGAAGAGGGACTAGCGGATACAATGAGCAGTTCTTC. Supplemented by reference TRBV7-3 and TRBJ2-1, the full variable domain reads GAGVSQTPSNKVTEKGKYVELRCDPISGHTALYWYRQSLGQGPEFLIYFQGTGAADDSGLPNDRFFAVRPEGSVSTLKIQRTERGDSAVYLCASSLGRGTSGYNEQFFGPGTRLTVL.